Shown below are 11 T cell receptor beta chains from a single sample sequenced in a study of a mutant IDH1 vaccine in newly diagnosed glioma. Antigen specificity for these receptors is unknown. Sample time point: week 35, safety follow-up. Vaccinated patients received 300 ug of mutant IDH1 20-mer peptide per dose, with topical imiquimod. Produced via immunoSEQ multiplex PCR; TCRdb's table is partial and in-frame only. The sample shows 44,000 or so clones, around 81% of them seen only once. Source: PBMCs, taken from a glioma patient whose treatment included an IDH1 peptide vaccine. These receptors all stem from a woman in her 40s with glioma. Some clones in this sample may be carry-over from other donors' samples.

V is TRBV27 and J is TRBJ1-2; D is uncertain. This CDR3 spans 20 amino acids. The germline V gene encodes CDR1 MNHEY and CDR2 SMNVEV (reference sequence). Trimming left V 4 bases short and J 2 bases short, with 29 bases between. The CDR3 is CASSSRPVASQSRWNYGYTF. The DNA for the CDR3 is TGTGCCAGCAGTTCCCGGCCTGTCGCTTCTCAATCGAGATGGAACTATGGCTACACCTTC.

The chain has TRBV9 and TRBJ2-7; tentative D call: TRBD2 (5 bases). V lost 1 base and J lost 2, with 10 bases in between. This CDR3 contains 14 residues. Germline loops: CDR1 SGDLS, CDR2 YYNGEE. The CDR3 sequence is CASSVRTGAYEQYF. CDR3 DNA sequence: TGTGCCAGCAGCGTACGGACTGGAGCCTACGAGCAGTACTTC.

The CDR3 spells CSVGIRQRQETQYF. CDR3 nucleotide sequence: TGCAGCGTTGGCATTAGACAGCGTCAAGAGACCCAGTACTTC. J is TRBJ2-5 and V is TRBV29-1, with D possibly matching TRBD1 (5 bases). CDR3 length: 14 residues. CDR1 SQVTM and CDR2 ANQGSEA come from the germline V gene. V lost 4 bases, J lost 2 bases, and 14 bases lay in between.

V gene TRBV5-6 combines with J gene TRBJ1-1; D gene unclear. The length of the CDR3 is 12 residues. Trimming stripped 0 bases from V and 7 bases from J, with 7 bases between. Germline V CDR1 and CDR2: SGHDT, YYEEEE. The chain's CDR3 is CASSLGIGEAFF. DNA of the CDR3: TGTGCCAGCAGCTTGGGAATCGGTGAAGCTTTCTTT.

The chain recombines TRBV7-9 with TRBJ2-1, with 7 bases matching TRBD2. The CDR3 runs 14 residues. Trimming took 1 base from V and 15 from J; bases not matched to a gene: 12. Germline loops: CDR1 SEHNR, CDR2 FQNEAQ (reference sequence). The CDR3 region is CASSLEGRAGLPFF. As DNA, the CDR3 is TGTGCCAGCAGCTTAGAAGGTAGGGCGGGACTACCGTTCTTC. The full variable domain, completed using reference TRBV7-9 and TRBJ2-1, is DTGVSQNPRHKITKRGQNVTFRCDPISEHNRLYWYRQTLGQGPEFLTYFQNEAQLEKSRLLSDRFSAERPKGSFSTLEIQRTEQGDSAMYLCASSLEGRAGLPFFGPGTRLTVL.

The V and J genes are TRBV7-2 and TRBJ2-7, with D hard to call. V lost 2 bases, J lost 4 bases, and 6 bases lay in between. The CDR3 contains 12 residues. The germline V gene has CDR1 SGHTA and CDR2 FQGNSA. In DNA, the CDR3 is TGTGCCAGCAGCTTACGGTATTACGAGCAGTACTTC. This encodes CASSLRYYEQYF. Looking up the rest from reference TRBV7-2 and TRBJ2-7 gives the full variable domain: GAGVSQSPSNKVTEKGKDVELRCDPISGHTALYWYRQSLGQGLEFLIYFQGNSAPDKSGLPSDRFSAERTGGSVSTLTIQRTQQEDSAVYLCASSLRYYEQYFGPGTRLTVT.

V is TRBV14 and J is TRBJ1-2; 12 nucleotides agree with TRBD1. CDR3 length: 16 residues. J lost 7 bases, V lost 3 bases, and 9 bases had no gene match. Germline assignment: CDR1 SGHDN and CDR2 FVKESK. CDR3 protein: CASSHSPGQGAGGYTF. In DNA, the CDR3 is TGTGCCAGCAGCCACTCCCCGGGACAGGGGGCGGGTGGCTACACCTTC.

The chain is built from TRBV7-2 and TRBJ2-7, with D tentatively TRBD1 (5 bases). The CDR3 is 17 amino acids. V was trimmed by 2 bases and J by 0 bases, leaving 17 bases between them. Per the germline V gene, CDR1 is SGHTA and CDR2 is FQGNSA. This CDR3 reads CASSLFQGAFSSYEQYF. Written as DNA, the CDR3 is TGTGCCAGCAGCTTATTCCAAGGGGCGTTTAGCTCCTACGAGCAGTACTTC. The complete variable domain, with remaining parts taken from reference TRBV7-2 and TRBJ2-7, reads GAGVSQSPSNKVTEKGKDVELRCDPISGHTALYWYRQSLGQGLEFLIYFQGNSAPDKSGLPSDRFSAERTGGSVSTLTIQRTQQEDSAVYLCASSLFQGAFSSYEQYFGPGTRLTVT.

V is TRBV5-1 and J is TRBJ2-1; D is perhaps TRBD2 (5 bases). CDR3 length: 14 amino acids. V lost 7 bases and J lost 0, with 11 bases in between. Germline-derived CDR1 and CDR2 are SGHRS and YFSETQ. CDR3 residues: CASRGLASYNEQFF. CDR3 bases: TGCGCCAGCCGCGGGCTAGCCTCCTACAATGAGCAGTTCTTC.

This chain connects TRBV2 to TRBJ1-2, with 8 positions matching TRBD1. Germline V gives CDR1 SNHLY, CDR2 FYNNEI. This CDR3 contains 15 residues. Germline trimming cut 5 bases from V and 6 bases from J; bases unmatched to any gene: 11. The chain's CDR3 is CASSHVDRGLDGYTF. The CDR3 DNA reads TGTGCCAGCAGTCACGTCGACAGGGGACTAGATGGCTACACCTTC.

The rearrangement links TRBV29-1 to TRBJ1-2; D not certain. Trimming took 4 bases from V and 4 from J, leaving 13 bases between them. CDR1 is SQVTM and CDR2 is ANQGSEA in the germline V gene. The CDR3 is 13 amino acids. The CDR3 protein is CSVVVHQLYGYTF. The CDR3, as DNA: TGCAGCGTTGTAGTACACCAACTCTATGGCTACACCTTC.